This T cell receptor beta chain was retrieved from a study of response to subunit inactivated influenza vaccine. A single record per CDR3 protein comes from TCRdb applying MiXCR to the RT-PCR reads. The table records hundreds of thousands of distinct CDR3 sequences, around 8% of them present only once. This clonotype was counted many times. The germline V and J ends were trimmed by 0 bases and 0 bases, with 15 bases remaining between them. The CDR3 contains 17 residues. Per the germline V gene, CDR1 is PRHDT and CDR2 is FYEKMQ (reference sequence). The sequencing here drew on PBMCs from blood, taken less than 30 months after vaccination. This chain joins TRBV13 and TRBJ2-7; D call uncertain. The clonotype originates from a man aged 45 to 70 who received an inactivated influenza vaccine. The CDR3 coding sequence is TGTGCCAGCAGCTTAGGCCTGTCCGTCCGGAGCTCCTACGAGCAGTACTTC. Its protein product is CASSLGLSVRSSYEQYF.